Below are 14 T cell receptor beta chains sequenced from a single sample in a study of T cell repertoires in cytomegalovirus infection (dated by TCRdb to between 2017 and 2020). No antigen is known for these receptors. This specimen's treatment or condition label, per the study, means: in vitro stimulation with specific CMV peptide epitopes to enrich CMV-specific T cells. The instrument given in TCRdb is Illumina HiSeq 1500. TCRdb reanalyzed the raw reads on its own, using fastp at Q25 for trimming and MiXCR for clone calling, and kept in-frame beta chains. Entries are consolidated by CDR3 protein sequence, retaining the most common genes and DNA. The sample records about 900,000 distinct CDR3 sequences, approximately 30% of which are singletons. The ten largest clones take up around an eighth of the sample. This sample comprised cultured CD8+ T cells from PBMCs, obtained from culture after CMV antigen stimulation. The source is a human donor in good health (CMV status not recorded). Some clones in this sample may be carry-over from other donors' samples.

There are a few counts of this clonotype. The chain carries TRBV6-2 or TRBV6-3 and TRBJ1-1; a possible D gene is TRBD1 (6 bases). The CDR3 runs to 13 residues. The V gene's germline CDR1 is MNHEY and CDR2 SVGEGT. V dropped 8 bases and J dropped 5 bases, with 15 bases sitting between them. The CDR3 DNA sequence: TGTGCCAGCGTGGGGGGCGCAAGGACTGAAGCTTTCTTT. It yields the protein CASVGGARTEAFF.

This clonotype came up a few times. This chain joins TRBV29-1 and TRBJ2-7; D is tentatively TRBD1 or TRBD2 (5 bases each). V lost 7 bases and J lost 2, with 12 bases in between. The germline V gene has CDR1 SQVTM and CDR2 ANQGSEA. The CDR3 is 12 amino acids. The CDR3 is CSAGGFTYEQYV. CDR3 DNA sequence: TGCAGCGCTGGGGGATTCACCTACGAGCAGTACGTC.

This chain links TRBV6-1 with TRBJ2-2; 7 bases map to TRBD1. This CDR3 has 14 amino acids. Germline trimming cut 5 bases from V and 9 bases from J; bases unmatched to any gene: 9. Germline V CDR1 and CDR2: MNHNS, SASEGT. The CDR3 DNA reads TGTGCCAGCAGTTGGGACAACAGGGGTCGGGAGCTGTTTTTT. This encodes CASSWDNRGRELFF.

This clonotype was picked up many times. This CDR3 is CASSLAQGTGGLNTEAFF. The DNA of the CDR3 is TGTGCCAGCAGCTTAGCGCAAGGGACAGGGGGGTTGAACACTGAAGCTTTCTTT. The gene calls are TRBV7-8 and TRBJ1-1; TRBD1 aligns across 11 bases. Looked up from germline, CDR1 is SGHVS and CDR2 is FQNEAQ. The junction had 6 bases not matched to a gene; V was cut back by 0 bases and J by 0 bases. The CDR3 runs to 18 residues.

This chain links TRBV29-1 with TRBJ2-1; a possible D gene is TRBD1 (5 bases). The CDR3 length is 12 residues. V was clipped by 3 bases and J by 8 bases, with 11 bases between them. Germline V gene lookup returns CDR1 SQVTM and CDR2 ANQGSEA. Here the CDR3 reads CSVDRREHEQFF. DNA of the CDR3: TGCAGCGTTGACCGCAGGGAACATGAGCAGTTCTTC.

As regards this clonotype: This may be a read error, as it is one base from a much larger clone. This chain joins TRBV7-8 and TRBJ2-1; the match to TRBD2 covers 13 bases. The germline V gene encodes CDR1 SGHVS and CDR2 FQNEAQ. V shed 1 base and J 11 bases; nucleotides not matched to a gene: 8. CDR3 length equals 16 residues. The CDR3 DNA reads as TGTGCCAGCAGCTTAGAACTAGCGGGGGGGCCTAATAAGCAGTTCTTC. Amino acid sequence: CASSLELAGGPNKQFF. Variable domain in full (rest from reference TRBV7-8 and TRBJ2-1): GAGVSQSPRYKVAKRGQDVALRCDPISGHVSLFWYQQALGQGPEFLTYFQNEAQLDKSGLPSDRFFAERPEGSVSTLKIQRTQQEDSAVYLCASSLELAGGPNKQFFGPGTRLTVL.

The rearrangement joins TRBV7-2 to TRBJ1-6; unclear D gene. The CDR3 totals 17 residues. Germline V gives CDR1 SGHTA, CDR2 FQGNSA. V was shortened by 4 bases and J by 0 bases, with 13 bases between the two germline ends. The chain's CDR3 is CASSSRAVSSYNSPLHF. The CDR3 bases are TGTGCCAGCAGCTCAAGGGCGGTCAGCTCCTATAATTCACCCCTCCACTTT. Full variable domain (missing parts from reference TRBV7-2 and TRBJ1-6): GAGVSQSPSNKVTEKGKDVELRCDPISGHTALYWYRQSLGQGLEFLIYFQGNSAPDKSGLPSDRFSAERTGGSVSTLTIQRTQQEDSAVYLCASSSRAVSSYNSPLHFGNGTRLTVT.

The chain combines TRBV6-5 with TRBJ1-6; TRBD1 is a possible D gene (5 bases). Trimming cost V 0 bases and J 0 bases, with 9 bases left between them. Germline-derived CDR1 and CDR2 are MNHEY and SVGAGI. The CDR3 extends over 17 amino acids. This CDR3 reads CASSYSWGSSYNSPLHF. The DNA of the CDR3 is TGTGCCAGCAGTTACTCGTGGGGCAGCTCCTATAATTCACCCCTCCACTTT.

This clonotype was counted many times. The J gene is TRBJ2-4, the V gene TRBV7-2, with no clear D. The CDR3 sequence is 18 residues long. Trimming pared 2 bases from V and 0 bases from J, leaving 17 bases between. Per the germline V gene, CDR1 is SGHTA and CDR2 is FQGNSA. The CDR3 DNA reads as TGTGCCAGCAGCTTAAACATTTCCCTCCGGATAGCCAAAAACATTCAGTACTTC. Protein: CASSLNISLRIAKNIQYF.

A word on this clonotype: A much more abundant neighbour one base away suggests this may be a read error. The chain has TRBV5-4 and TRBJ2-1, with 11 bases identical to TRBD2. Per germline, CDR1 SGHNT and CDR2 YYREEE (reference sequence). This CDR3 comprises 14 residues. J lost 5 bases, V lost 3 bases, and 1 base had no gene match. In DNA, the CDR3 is TGTGCCAGCAGCTCGGGACTAGCGGACAATGAGCAGTTCTTC. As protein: CASSSGLADNEQFF.

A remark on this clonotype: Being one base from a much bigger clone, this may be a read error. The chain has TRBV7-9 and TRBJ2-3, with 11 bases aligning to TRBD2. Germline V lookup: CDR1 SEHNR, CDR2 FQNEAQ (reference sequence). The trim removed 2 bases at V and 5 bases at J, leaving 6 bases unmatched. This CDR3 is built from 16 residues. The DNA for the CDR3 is TGTGCCAGCAGCTTACTTACTAGCGGGGGAGGAGATACGCAGTATTTT. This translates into CASSLLTSGGGDTQYF.

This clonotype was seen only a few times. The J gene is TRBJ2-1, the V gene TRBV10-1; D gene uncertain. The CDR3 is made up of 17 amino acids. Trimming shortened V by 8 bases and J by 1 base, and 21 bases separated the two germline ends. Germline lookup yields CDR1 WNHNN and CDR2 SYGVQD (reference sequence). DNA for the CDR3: TGCGCCAGCCAAGACACATACGGCCGGAGTTCCTACAATGAGCAGTTCTTC. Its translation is CASQDTYGRSSYNEQFF.

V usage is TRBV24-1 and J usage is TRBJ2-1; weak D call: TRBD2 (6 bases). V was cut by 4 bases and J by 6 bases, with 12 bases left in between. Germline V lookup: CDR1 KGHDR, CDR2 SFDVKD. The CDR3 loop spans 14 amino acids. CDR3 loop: CATSDLGRPNEQFF. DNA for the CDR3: TGTGCCACCAGTGACCTCGGGAGACCCAATGAGCAGTTCTTC.

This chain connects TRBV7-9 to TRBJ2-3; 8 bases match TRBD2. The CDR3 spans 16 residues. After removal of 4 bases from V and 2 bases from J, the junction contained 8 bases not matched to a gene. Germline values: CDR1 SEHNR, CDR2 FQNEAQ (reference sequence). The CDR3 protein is CASSWGRRGDTDTQYF. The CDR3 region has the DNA TGTGCCAGCAGCTGGGGTCGGCGGGGGGACACAGATACGCAGTATTTT.